This T cell receptor beta chain is from a study of blood T cell repertoires in COVID-19. Study-wide background: Samples came from the United States, Italy and Spain, spanning acute and convalescent COVID-19. The cDNA or gDNA used as material had been derived from T cells, B-cell-depleted T cells, or PBMCs.

Original methodology: Amplification from reference gene primers served as the basis for estimated nucleated cell counts. Only in-frame clones appear in the TCRdb table, and some are missing; sequencing was by immunoSEQ multiplex PCR. The DNA was the basis for D and trimming; V, J and clone size are from that table. The data hold 80,000 to 100,000 clones, with 85% to 90% observed a single time. CDR3 size: 15 residues. Trimming at V came to 5 bases and at J to 4 bases, leaving 9 bases not matched to a gene. Germline CDR1 is MNHEY and CDR2 is SMNVEV (reference sequence). The sample taken for sequencing was peripheral blood. This clonotype originated in a human donor with active COVID-19. The donor label of this sample is uncertain. The gene calls are TRBV27 and TRBJ1-2; 8 bases fit TRBD1. The CDR3 loop reads CASSNDRGLVYGYTF. CDR3 nucleotide sequence: TGTGCCAGCAGTAACGACAGGGGTCTGGTCTATGGCTACACCTTC.